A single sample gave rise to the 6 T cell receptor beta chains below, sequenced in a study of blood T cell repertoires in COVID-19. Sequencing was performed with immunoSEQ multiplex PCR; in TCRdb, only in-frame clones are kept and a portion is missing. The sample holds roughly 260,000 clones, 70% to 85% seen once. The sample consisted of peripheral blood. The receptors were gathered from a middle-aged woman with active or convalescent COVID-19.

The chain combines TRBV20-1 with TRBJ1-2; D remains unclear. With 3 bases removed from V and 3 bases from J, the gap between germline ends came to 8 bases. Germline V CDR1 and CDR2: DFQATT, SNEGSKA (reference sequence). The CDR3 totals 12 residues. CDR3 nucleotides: TGCAGTGCTAGTGGCGGATACTATGGCTACACCTTC. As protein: CSASGGYYGYTF.

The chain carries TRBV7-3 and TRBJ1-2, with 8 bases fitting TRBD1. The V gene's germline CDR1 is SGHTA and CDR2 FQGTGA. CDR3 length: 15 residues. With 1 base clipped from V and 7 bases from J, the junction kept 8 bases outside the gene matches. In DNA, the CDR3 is TGTGCCAGCAGCTTAAGTCCTCAGGGGGCGACTGGCTACACCTTC. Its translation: CASSLSPQGATGYTF.

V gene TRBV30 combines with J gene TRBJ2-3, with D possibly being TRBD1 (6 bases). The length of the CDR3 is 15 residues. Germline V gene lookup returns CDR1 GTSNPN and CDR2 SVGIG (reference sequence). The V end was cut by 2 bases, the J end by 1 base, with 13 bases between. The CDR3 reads CAWSIEGHRTDTQYF. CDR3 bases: TGTGCCTGGAGTATAGAGGGACACCGCACAGATACGCAGTATTTT.

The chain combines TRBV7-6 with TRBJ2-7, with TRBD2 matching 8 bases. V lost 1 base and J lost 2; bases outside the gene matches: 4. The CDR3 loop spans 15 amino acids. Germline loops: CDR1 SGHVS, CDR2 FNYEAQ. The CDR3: CASSLELAATYEQYF. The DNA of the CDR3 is TGTGCCAGCAGCTTAGAACTAGCGGCTACCTACGAGCAGTACTTC.

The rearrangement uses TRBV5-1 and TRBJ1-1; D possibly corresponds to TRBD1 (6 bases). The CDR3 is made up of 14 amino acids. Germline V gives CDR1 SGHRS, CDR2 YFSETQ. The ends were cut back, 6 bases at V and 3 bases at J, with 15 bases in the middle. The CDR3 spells CASTKIGGDTEAFF. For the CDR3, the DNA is TGCGCCAGCACAAAAATAGGGGGAGACACTGAAGCTTTCTTT.

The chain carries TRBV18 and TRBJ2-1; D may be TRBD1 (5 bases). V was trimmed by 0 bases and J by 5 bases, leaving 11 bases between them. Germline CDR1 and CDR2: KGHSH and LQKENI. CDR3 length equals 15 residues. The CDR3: CASSPPVRRDNEQFF. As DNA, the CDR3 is TGTGCCAGCTCACCACCGGTTCGCAGGGACAATGAGCAGTTCTTC.